This T cell receptor beta chain was obtained from a study of blood T cell repertoires in COVID-19. In the study overall: The United States, Italy and Spain were the sources of the acute and convalescent COVID-19 samples. T cells, B-cell-depleted T cells, or PBMCs provided the cDNA or gDNA that served as material.

This CDR3 is 16 amino acids long. With 3 bases removed from V and 0 bases from J, the gap between germline ends came to 13 bases. In germline, CDR1 is KGHSH, CDR2 LQKENI. This clone was counted a single time. Original processing methods: Counts of nucleated cells, estimated from reference gene primer amplification, were obtained. Clones were read by immunoSEQ multiplex PCR, and TCRdb kept only the in-frame ones, dropping some. Clone size and V and J calls were adopted from that table, with D and trimming inferred from the DNA. The sample has 90,000 to 120,000 clones; over 75% are singletons. This chain links TRBV18 with TRBJ2-3; perhaps TRBD1 as D (5 bases). The sample comprised peripheral blood. The receptor comes from a man aged 70-80 years with active or convalescent COVID-19. DNA for the CDR3: TGTGCCAGCTCACCGCCGAAGACAGCGAGCACAGATACGCAGTATTTT. The encoded protein is CASSPPKTASTDTQYF.